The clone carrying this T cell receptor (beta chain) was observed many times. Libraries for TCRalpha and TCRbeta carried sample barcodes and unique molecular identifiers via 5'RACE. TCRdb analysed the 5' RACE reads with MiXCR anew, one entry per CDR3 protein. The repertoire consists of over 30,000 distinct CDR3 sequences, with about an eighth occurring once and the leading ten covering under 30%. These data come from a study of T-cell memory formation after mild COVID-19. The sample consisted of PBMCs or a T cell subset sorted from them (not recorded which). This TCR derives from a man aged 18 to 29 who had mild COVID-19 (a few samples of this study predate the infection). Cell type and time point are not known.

The CDR3 DNA is TGTGCCAGCAGCTTCGGCAGGGCGGATCTCGAGACCCAGTACTTC. Translated, it gives CASSFGRADLETQYF. V and J are TRBV5-6 and TRBJ2-5; a weak D match, TRBD1 (5 bases). The germline V and J ends were trimmed by 2 bases and 5 bases, with 16 bases remaining between them. The germline gives CDR1 SGHDT, CDR2 YYEEEE. The CDR3 has 15 residues.